This TCR beta chain was observed in a study of OX40 agonist ivuxolimab in advanced cancers. Findings and limits, study-wide: At 0.1 to 3.0 mg/kg and by week 6, CD4+ and CD8+ T cells in the blood had expanded clonally. The study found among the lowest clonal expansion in partial responders at 0.1-3.0 mg/kg.

Sequencing used immunoSEQ multiplex PCR; TCRdb keeps in-frame clones, though not all of them. The sample shows 41,000 or so clones, about 87% of them seen only once. Patients with a history of autoimmune disease or on systemic immunosuppression were excluded. Comment on this clone: As yet, its antigen is unknown.

CDR1 is MNHEY and CDR2 is SVGAGI in the germline V gene. The CDR3 covers 15 residues. Unmatched junction bases numbered 6, after V lost 5 bases and J lost 7 bases. V gene TRBV6-5 combines with J gene TRBJ2-1; TRBD2 agrees at 12 bases. The receptor was isolated from an adult with an advanced solid tumor such as melanoma, head and neck, liver or kidney cancer. The source was CD4+ or CD8+ T cells sorted from blood, collected in a trial of the OX40 agonist ivuxolimab. DNA of the CDR3: TGTGCCAGCAGTGCGACTAGCGGGAGAGGTAATGAGCAGTTCTTC. Translated, it gives CASSATSGRGNEQFF.